A single sample gave rise to the 8 T cell receptor beta chains below, sequenced in a study of T cell responses to AZD1222 COVID-19 vaccine. The assay was immunoSEQ multiplex PCR, and TCRdb's table has in-frame clones only and misses some. The sample includes 120,000 or so clones, roughly 88% of them seen just once. This sample comprised peripheral blood, obtained on day 0 of AZD1222 vaccination. The receptors were sampled from an adult in good health.

The chain combines TRBV5-1 with TRBJ2-7, with 13 bases lining up with TRBD2. This CDR3 region has 15 residues. The germline gives CDR1 SGHRS, CDR2 YFSETQ. J was trimmed by 7 bases and V by 0 bases; bases with no gene match: 4. The CDR3 nucleotides are TGCGCCAGCAGCTTGGGACTAGCGGGAGGAAATGAGCAGTACTTC. This codes for CASSLGLAGGNEQYF. Together with reference TRBV5-1 and TRBJ2-7, the CDR3 gives the full variable domain: KAGVTQTPRYLIKTRGQQVTLSCSPISGHRSVSWYQQTPGQGLQFLFEYFSETQRNKGNFPGRFSGRQFSNSRSEMNVSTLELGDSALYLCASSLGLAGGNEQYFGPGTRLTVT.

V gene TRBV5-1 combines with J gene TRBJ1-2; D is perhaps TRBD1 (5 bases). Germline V CDR1 and CDR2: SGHRS, YFSETQ. The length of the CDR3 is 14 residues. Trimming removed 0 bases at V and 3 bases at J, with 9 bases between. CDR3: CASSLVGRDYGYTF. The CDR3 DNA sequence: TGCGCCAGCAGCTTGGTGGGCAGGGACTATGGCTACACCTTC.

By its share, this clone is medium-sized. The chain recombines TRBV6-4 with TRBJ2-2, with TRBD1 matching 10 bases. This CDR3 spans 13 amino acids. The V and J ends lost 9 bases and 3 bases, in that order; junction bases with no gene match: 1. From germline, CDR1 is MRHNA and CDR2 SNTAGT. CDR3 amino acids: CASGTGDTGELFF. The CDR3 nucleotides read TGTGCCAGTGGGACAGGGGACACCGGGGAGCTGTTTTTT.

This chain joins TRBV5-1 and TRBJ1-6; 7 bases fit TRBD1. CDR3 length: 14 residues. Germline V lookup: CDR1 SGHRS, CDR2 YFSETQ. J gave up 6 bases and V 5 bases, and 5 bases lay outside the gene matches. This chain's CDR3 is CASSETGRNSPLHF. CDR3 DNA sequence: TGCGCCAGCAGTGAGACAGGGCGTAATTCACCCCTCCACTTT.

V gene TRBV25-1 combines with J gene TRBJ1-1; TRBD1 might be the D (5 bases). The CDR3 has 14 residues. Trimming removed 5 bases from V and 8 bases from J, with 18 bases in between. Per germline, CDR1 MGHDK and CDR2 SYGVNS. Here the CDR3 reads CASSSLEGRAEAFF. DNA for the CDR3: TGTGCCAGCAGTAGTCTAGAGGGACGGGCAGAAGCTTTCTTT. The variable domain in full, with the rest retrieved from reference TRBV25-1 and TRBJ1-1, is EADIYQTPRYLVIGTGKKITLECSQTMGHDKMYWYQQDPGMELHLIHYSYGVNSTEKGDLSSESTVSRIRTEHFPLTLESARPSHTSQYLCASSSLEGRAEAFFGQGTRLTVV.

This rearrangement joins TRBV29-1 to TRBJ2-1; 14 bases map to TRBD2. CDR3 length equals 14 residues. Germline CDR1 SQVTM, CDR2 ANQGSEA. J was trimmed by 4 bases and V by 8 bases; bases with no gene match: 4. Here the CDR3 reads CSMGLAGDYNEQFF. CDR3 DNA sequence: TGCAGCATGGGACTAGCGGGGGATTACAATGAGCAGTTCTTC.

The CDR3 sequence: CASSFGTSTGELFF. The CDR3 coding sequence is TGTGCCAGCAGCTTTGGGACATCTACCGGGGAGCTGTTTTTT. The chain joins TRBV5-6 to TRBJ2-2; tentatively, D is TRBD1 (6 bases). The CDR3 runs to 14 residues. V dropped 2 bases and J dropped 5 bases, with 10 bases sitting between them. Germline assignment: CDR1 SGHDT and CDR2 YYEEEE.

The CDR3, as DNA: TGTGCCAGCAGACGGGACGTCTATGGCTACACCTTC. It translates to CASRRDVYGYTF. V usage is TRBV7-9 and J usage is TRBJ1-2; D may be TRBD1 (5 bases). CDR1 is SEHNR and CDR2 is FQNEAQ in the germline V gene (reference sequence). This CDR3 is 12 amino acids long. Deletions cut 6 bases from V and 4 bases from J, with 9 bases between.